This TCR beta chain was sequenced during a study of CD8 T cells in Susac syndrome (dated by TCRdb to about 2019). About the full investigation: Of the Susac syndrome patients who were sequenced, roughly eight were in clinical remission while roughly six had clinically active disease. The study used repertoire sequencing to test whether antigen drove CD8+ T cell activation and differentiation in Susac syndrome. At blood withdrawal, Susac syndrome patients were either therapy-naive, taking corticosteroids (in some cases with IVIg as well), or taking IVIg alone.

RNA was extracted using the RNeasy kit, and about 0.45 to 1 ug of the RNA was reverse transcribed with random hexamers. TCR beta CDR3 regions were amplified with the immunoSEQ multiplex PCR assay covering 54 Vbeta and 13 Jbeta segments. PCR amplification bias was corrected by using a synthetic template baseline for primer optimization and computational correction. Processing in the source paper ran as follows. Reads were assigned to V, D and J genes according to IMGT and analyzed in immunoSEQ Analyzer, with only productive sequences retained. Clonality was calculated as one minus the Shannon entropy normalized by log2 of the number of productive unique sequences. Public and private clones were assessed among the 100 most prevalent clones of each patient and control. Susac-specific clones were defined as absent from healthy and MS cohorts, around 980 published viral clones and other ImmuneACCESS disease sequences. TCRdb cleaned the public reads at Q25 with fastp, built clones with MiXCR and kept in-frame beta chains. Every distinct CDR3 protein forms one entry, paired with its most common genes and DNA. TCRdb's processing, not the study's, gives the V and J calls here. This sample is represented by more than 200,000 distinct CDR3 sequences; about 94% of them were singletons. 0.15% to 0.2% of the sample is held by the ten biggest clonotypes.

Beyond this particular receptor, the publication reports: The study acknowledged that relatively few individuals were included in the TCR sequencing and HLA analysis. No clonal expansion was detected in the CD4+ T cell repertoire of Susac syndrome patients.

Peripheral blood CD8+ and CD4+ T cells from healthy donors, Susac syndrome patients and multiple sclerosis patients were profiled using high-throughput TCR beta sequencing. Recently defined diagnostic criteria for definite or probable disease were met by the Susac syndrome patients. Bulk CD8+ and CD4+ T cells were purified by magnetic negative isolation, while CD8+ TEMRA cells were enriched using FACS. Blood was collected in EDTA tubes and processed within 24 hours, with PBMCs isolated through density gradient centrifugation. PBMCs intended for TCR sequencing were cryopreserved in liquid nitrogen and were subsequently thawed in a 37 degrees C water bath. Purity of sorted or isolated CD4+, CD8+ and CD8+ TEMRA cells was at least 90%. Turning to this clonotype: The antigen it binds to is not known. No clone much larger than this one lies a single base away; base qualities are absent.

CDR3 length: 16 amino acids, cysteine to phenylalanine. This entry keeps only the CDR3 DNA: 48 bases, framed from base 1. CDR1 and CDR2, looked up from the germline V gene (reference sequence), are GTSNPN and SVGIG. V was cut back by 2 bases and J by 0 bases, leaving a gap of 16 bases between them. The chain couples TRBV30 to TRBJ1-2, with the D segment identity uncertain. Sequencing was performed on CD4+ T cells from PBMCs. The TCR comes from a human donor with Susac syndrome. The sequenced DNA: TGTGCCTGGAGTCACACAAGGGCCCCAGCTAACTATGGCTACACCTTC. Its translation is CAWSHTRAPANYGYTF.